A selection of T cell receptor beta chains follows, all from one sample in a study of blood T cell repertoires in COVID-19. The assay was immunoSEQ multiplex PCR, and TCRdb's table has in-frame clones only and misses some. In the table there are about 220,000 clones, 80% to 85% of which are singletons. The specimen was peripheral blood. The receptors derive from a woman aged 60-70 years with acute or convalescent COVID-19. CDR3s include the opening cysteine and the closing phenylalanine or tryptophan. Each record gives: CDR3 DNA, CDR3 protein, clone size, J gene, V gene, D gene. A D gene is named only where the DNA matches it firmly. Size is omitted from some rows. Given values are once, few, many or a class for expanded clones.

CDR3nt: TGCGCCAGCAGCTTGGGTGGGGGACAGATGAACACTGAAGCTTTCTTT
CDR3aa: CASSLGGGQMNTEAFF
abundance: .
j_gene: TRBJ1-1
v_gene: TRBV5-1
d_gene: TRBD1

CDR3nt: TGTGCCAGCAGCTTTCCTAAGGGGTCCCCGTACGAGCAGTACTTC
CDR3aa: CASSFPKGSPYEQYF
abundance: .
j_gene: TRBJ2-7
v_gene: TRBV11-3
d_gene: .

CDR3nt: TGTGCCAGCAGTACGCGACAGGGGCAAGCTTTCTTT
CDR3aa: CASSTRQGQAFF
abundance: .
j_gene: TRBJ1-1
v_gene: TRBV6-5
d_gene: TRBD1

CDR3nt: TGTGCCAGCAGTTTTTGGGCGGGGGATGAAAAACTGTTTTTT
CDR3aa: CASSFWAGDEKLFF
abundance: .
j_gene: TRBJ1-4
v_gene: TRBV27
d_gene: .

CDR3nt: TGCGCCAGCAGCTTGGCCGGGACAGGGACTGAAGCTTTCTTT
CDR3aa: CASSLAGTGTEAFF
abundance: once
j_gene: TRBJ1-1
v_gene: TRBV5-1
d_gene: TRBD1

CDR3nt: TGTGCCAGCAGCTTAGCATCGGGATTCCAAGAGACCCAGTACTTC
CDR3aa: CASSLASGFQETQYF
abundance: .
j_gene: TRBJ2-5
v_gene: TRBV7-6
d_gene: .

CDR3nt: TGTGCCAGCAGCAGTCGCGGCGGGGGGGCAACAGATACGCAGTATTTT
CDR3aa: CASSSRGGGATDTQYF
abundance: .
j_gene: TRBJ2-3
v_gene: TRBV7-2
d_gene: TRBD2

CDR3nt: TGTGCCAGTAGTACCCAGGGGGAGACCCAGTACTTC
CDR3aa: CASSTQGETQYF
abundance: .
j_gene: TRBJ2-5
v_gene: TRBV19
d_gene: .

CDR3nt: TGTGCCAGCAGCTTAAGAGGGGGGGCCAAAGATACGCAGTATTTT
CDR3aa: CASSLRGGAKDTQYF
abundance: .
j_gene: TRBJ2-3
v_gene: TRBV13
d_gene: .

CDR3nt: TGTGCCAGCGGGACAGGCAATCAGCCCCAGCATTTT
CDR3aa: CASGTGNQPQHF
abundance: .
j_gene: TRBJ1-5
v_gene: TRBV6-6
d_gene: TRBD1

CDR3nt: TGTGCCAGCACCAACCCATCGGGGACAGTCCAGGATCAGCCCCAGCATTTT
CDR3aa: CASTNPSGTVQDQPQHF
abundance: .
j_gene: TRBJ1-5
v_gene: TRBV6-4
d_gene: TRBD1

CDR3nt: TGTGCCAGCAGCGGGACAGGGTCTCAGCCCCAGCATTTT
CDR3aa: CASSGTGSQPQHF
abundance: .
j_gene: TRBJ1-5
v_gene: TRBV7-9
d_gene: TRBD1

CDR3nt: TGCGCCAGCAGCTCGGGGACAGGGTTAAAAGGCTACACCTTC
CDR3aa: CASSSGTGLKGYTF
abundance: .
j_gene: TRBJ1-2
v_gene: TRBV5-1
d_gene: TRBD1

CDR3nt: TGTGCCAGCAGCTTAACTGGGACTAGCGGGGGGGCCCTGGATGAGCAGTTCTTC
CDR3aa: CASSLTGTSGGALDEQFF
abundance: .
j_gene: TRBJ2-1
v_gene: TRBV7-3
d_gene: TRBD2

CDR3nt: TGTGCCAGTAGTATAGGGACAGGGGGAGCTTTCTTT
CDR3aa: CASSIGTGGAFF
abundance: .
j_gene: TRBJ1-1
v_gene: TRBV19
d_gene: TRBD1

CDR3nt: TGTGCCAGCAGTGACTCGTTGAGGCAGGGGGCAATGGGCTCTGGAAACACCATATATTTT
CDR3aa: CASSDSLRQGAMGSGNTIYF
abundance: .
j_gene: TRBJ1-3
v_gene: TRBV6-4
d_gene: TRBD1

CDR3nt: TGCAGCGTTGTCGGACAGGGGGCCGGTGGGACCCAGTACTTC
CDR3aa: CSVVGQGAGGTQYF
abundance: .
j_gene: TRBJ2-5
v_gene: TRBV29-1
d_gene: TRBD1

CDR3nt: TGTGCCAGTAGTTATGGCACAGGGCTCAATGAGCAGTTCTTC
CDR3aa: CASSYGTGLNEQFF
abundance: .
j_gene: TRBJ2-1
v_gene: TRBV19
d_gene: .

CDR3nt: TGTGCCAGCACCCAGGGGCTCAATCAGCCCCAGCATTTT
CDR3aa: CASTQGLNQPQHF
abundance: .
j_gene: TRBJ1-5
v_gene: TRBV6-5
d_gene: .

CDR3nt: TGTGCCAGCAGTTACTCGCCGGAGAGCACAGATACGCAGTATTTT
CDR3aa: CASSYSPESTDTQYF
abundance: .
j_gene: TRBJ2-3
v_gene: TRBV6-2/TRBV6-3
d_gene: .

CDR3nt: TGTGCCAGCCGGGGGATGAACACTGAAGCTTTCTTT
CDR3aa: CASRGMNTEAFF
abundance: .
j_gene: TRBJ1-1
v_gene: TRBV27
d_gene: .

CDR3nt: TGTGCCAGCAGCTTAGTCGGGGGCAATGAGCAGTTCTTC
CDR3aa: CASSLVGGNEQFF
abundance: few
j_gene: TRBJ2-1
v_gene: TRBV7-2
d_gene: .

CDR3nt: TGTGCCAGCAGCGGAGACAGCGAAAAACTGTTTTTT
CDR3aa: CASSGDSEKLFF
abundance: .
j_gene: TRBJ1-4
v_gene: TRBV11-2
d_gene: .

CDR3nt: TGTGCCAGCTCTCCGGGGGGAGATGAGCAGTTCTTC
CDR3aa: CASSPGGDEQFF
abundance: .
j_gene: TRBJ2-1
v_gene: TRBV18
d_gene: TRBD2

CDR3nt: TGTGCCAGCAGCCAAGGGGGACAGGGTTATGAGCAGTACTTC
CDR3aa: CASSQGGQGYEQYF
abundance: .
j_gene: TRBJ2-7
v_gene: TRBV4-2
d_gene: TRBD1

CDR3nt: TGTGCCAGCAGGGGGATGACAGGTCCTCAAGAGACCCAGTACTTC
CDR3aa: CASRGMTGPQETQYF
abundance: .
j_gene: TRBJ2-5
v_gene: TRBV25-1
d_gene: .

CDR3nt: TGTGCCAGCAGTCCTGGACTAGCGGGGGGCAATAATGAGCAGTTCTTC
CDR3aa: CASSPGLAGGNNEQFF
abundance: .
j_gene: TRBJ2-1
v_gene: TRBV27
d_gene: TRBD2

CDR3nt: TGTGCCAGCAGCGGATCAGGGGCTGGCTACACCTTC
CDR3aa: CASSGSGAGYTF
abundance: .
j_gene: TRBJ1-2
v_gene: TRBV9
d_gene: .

CDR3nt: TGTGCCAGGGGCGGGGATAATAGCAATCAGCCCCAGCATTTT
CDR3aa: CARGGDNSNQPQHF
abundance: .
j_gene: TRBJ1-5
v_gene: TRBV9
d_gene: .

CDR3nt: TGTGCCAGCAGCCTAGACAGGGGAACAGATACGCAGTATTTT
CDR3aa: CASSLDRGTDTQYF
abundance: .
j_gene: TRBJ2-3
v_gene: TRBV2
d_gene: TRBD1

CDR3nt: TGTGCCAGCAGCCGGGACAGGGGCAGCTATGGCTACACCTTC
CDR3aa: CASSRDRGSYGYTF
abundance: .
j_gene: TRBJ1-2
v_gene: TRBV28
d_gene: TRBD1

CDR3nt: TGTGCTAGTGGTTTGGTATCCGTTAACACCATATATTTT
CDR3aa: CASGLVSVNTIYF
abundance: few
j_gene: TRBJ1-3
v_gene: TRBV12-5
d_gene: .

CDR3nt: TGTGCCTGGAGAGCTTGGAGTCTCTATGGCTACACCTTC
CDR3aa: CAWRAWSLYGYTF
abundance: .
j_gene: TRBJ1-2
v_gene: TRBV30
d_gene: .

CDR3nt: TGTGCCAGCAGCCCTTACGGACAGGGTACTGAAGCTTTCTTT
CDR3aa: CASSPYGQGTEAFF
abundance: .
j_gene: TRBJ1-1
v_gene: TRBV11-1
d_gene: TRBD1

CDR3nt: TGTGCCAGCAACCCCGGACAGAGGAATCAGCCCCAGCATTTT
CDR3aa: CASNPGQRNQPQHF
abundance: .
j_gene: TRBJ1-5
v_gene: TRBV19
d_gene: .

CDR3nt: TGCGCCAGCAGCCAAGGAACGACAGGGGCTAATGAAAAACTGTTTTTT
CDR3aa: CASSQGTTGANEKLFF
abundance: .
j_gene: TRBJ1-4
v_gene: TRBV4-1
d_gene: TRBD1

CDR3nt: TGTGCCAGCGGACTGCCGTGGGGCACTGAAGCTTTCTTT
CDR3aa: CASGLPWGTEAFF
abundance: .
j_gene: TRBJ1-1
v_gene: TRBV28
d_gene: .

CDR3nt: TGTGCCAGCAGCCAAGGTGGGACAAGGGGCTACACCTTC
CDR3aa: CASSQGGTRGYTF
abundance: .
j_gene: TRBJ1-2
v_gene: TRBV3-1/TRBV3-2
d_gene: .

CDR3nt: TGCGCCAGCAGCCAATGGCCCGGACAGGGTATCACTGAAGCTTTCTTT
CDR3aa: CASSQWPGQGITEAFF
abundance: few
j_gene: TRBJ1-1
v_gene: TRBV4-1
d_gene: TRBD1

CDR3nt: TGTGCCAGCAGTTTGATGCTCGGGGATGGCTATGGCTACACCTTC
CDR3aa: CASSLMLGDGYGYTF
abundance: .
j_gene: TRBJ1-2
v_gene: TRBV27
d_gene: .

CDR3nt: TGTGCCAGTAGCCAACGGACAGGGTCTATGGACTATGGCTACACCTTC
CDR3aa: CASSQRTGSMDYGYTF
abundance: .
j_gene: TRBJ1-2
v_gene: TRBV19
d_gene: TRBD1

CDR3nt: TGTGCCAGCAGTTTAGGACTAGCGGTAGCAGATACGCAGTATTTT
CDR3aa: CASSLGLAVADTQYF
abundance: .
j_gene: TRBJ2-3
v_gene: TRBV28
d_gene: TRBD2

CDR3nt: TGCGCCAGCAGCTTGGGATGGACAGACTATGGCTACACCTTC
CDR3aa: CASSLGWTDYGYTF
abundance: .
j_gene: TRBJ1-2
v_gene: TRBV5-1
d_gene: .

CDR3nt: TGTGCCAGTAGTATGGGACAGACATACACAGATACGCAGTATTTT
CDR3aa: CASSMGQTYTDTQYF
abundance: .
j_gene: TRBJ2-3
v_gene: TRBV19
d_gene: TRBD1

CDR3nt: TGTGCCATCGCGGAGACTAACTATGGCTACACCTTC
CDR3aa: CAIAETNYGYTF
abundance: .
j_gene: TRBJ1-2
v_gene: TRBV10-3
d_gene: .

CDR3nt: TGCGCCAGCAAAATTGTTGGAACAGGGGGTTTGAACACTGAAGCTTTCTTT
CDR3aa: CASKIVGTGGLNTEAFF
abundance: .
j_gene: TRBJ1-1
v_gene: TRBV5-1
d_gene: TRBD1

CDR3nt: TGTGCCAGCAGCGCCTTGAGTCGCGACACTGAAGCTTTCTTT
CDR3aa: CASSALSRDTEAFF
abundance: few
j_gene: TRBJ1-1
v_gene: TRBV5-5
d_gene: .

CDR3nt: TGTGCCAGCAGCTTAGGGGAGTACCAAGAGACCCAGTACTTC
CDR3aa: CASSLGEYQETQYF
abundance: .
j_gene: TRBJ2-5
v_gene: TRBV7-2
d_gene: .

CDR3nt: TGTGCCAGCAGAGACGGACAGGGCGAGCAGTTCTTC
CDR3aa: CASRDGQGEQFF
abundance: .
j_gene: TRBJ2-1
v_gene: TRBV6-5
d_gene: TRBD1

CDR3nt: TGTGCCAGCAGCTTGGGTCTAGCGGAGCAAGAGACCCAGTACTTC
CDR3aa: CASSLGLAEQETQYF
abundance: .
j_gene: TRBJ2-5
v_gene: TRBV5-8
d_gene: TRBD2

CDR3nt: TGTGCCAGCAGTGACAAGCCCAATGAAAAACTGTTTTTT
CDR3aa: CASSDKPNEKLFF
abundance: .
j_gene: TRBJ1-4
v_gene: TRBV6-6
d_gene: .

CDR3nt: TGTGCCAGCAGTACACTAGCGGGGAACCTCGGATACGAGCAGTACTTC
CDR3aa: CASSTLAGNLGYEQYF
abundance: .
j_gene: TRBJ2-7
v_gene: TRBV28
d_gene: TRBD2

CDR3nt: TGTGCCAGCAGTTTGTATGGCCACAGGGGGGAAGCCTACGAGCAGTACTTC
CDR3aa: CASSLYGHRGEAYEQYF
abundance: .
j_gene: TRBJ2-7
v_gene: TRBV27
d_gene: TRBD1

CDR3nt: TGTGCCAGCAGCGCCAGCGGCCTCCACACAGATACGCAGTATTTT
CDR3aa: CASSASGLHTDTQYF
abundance: .
j_gene: TRBJ2-3
v_gene: TRBV9
d_gene: .

CDR3nt: TGCAGCGTTGAGCCCAGGGATGGTGGCTACACCTTC
CDR3aa: CSVEPRDGGYTF
abundance: .
j_gene: TRBJ1-2
v_gene: TRBV29-1
d_gene: .

CDR3nt: TGTGCCAGCGGCGGCAGGGCCTACGAGCAGTACTTC
CDR3aa: CASGGRAYEQYF
abundance: .
j_gene: TRBJ2-7
v_gene: TRBV12-3/TRBV12-4
d_gene: .

CDR3nt: TGTGCCAGCAGCCAGAGGACAGGGGGGCATTCACCCCTCCACTTT
CDR3aa: CASSQRTGGHSPLHF
abundance: .
j_gene: TRBJ1-6
v_gene: TRBV3-1/TRBV3-2
d_gene: TRBD1